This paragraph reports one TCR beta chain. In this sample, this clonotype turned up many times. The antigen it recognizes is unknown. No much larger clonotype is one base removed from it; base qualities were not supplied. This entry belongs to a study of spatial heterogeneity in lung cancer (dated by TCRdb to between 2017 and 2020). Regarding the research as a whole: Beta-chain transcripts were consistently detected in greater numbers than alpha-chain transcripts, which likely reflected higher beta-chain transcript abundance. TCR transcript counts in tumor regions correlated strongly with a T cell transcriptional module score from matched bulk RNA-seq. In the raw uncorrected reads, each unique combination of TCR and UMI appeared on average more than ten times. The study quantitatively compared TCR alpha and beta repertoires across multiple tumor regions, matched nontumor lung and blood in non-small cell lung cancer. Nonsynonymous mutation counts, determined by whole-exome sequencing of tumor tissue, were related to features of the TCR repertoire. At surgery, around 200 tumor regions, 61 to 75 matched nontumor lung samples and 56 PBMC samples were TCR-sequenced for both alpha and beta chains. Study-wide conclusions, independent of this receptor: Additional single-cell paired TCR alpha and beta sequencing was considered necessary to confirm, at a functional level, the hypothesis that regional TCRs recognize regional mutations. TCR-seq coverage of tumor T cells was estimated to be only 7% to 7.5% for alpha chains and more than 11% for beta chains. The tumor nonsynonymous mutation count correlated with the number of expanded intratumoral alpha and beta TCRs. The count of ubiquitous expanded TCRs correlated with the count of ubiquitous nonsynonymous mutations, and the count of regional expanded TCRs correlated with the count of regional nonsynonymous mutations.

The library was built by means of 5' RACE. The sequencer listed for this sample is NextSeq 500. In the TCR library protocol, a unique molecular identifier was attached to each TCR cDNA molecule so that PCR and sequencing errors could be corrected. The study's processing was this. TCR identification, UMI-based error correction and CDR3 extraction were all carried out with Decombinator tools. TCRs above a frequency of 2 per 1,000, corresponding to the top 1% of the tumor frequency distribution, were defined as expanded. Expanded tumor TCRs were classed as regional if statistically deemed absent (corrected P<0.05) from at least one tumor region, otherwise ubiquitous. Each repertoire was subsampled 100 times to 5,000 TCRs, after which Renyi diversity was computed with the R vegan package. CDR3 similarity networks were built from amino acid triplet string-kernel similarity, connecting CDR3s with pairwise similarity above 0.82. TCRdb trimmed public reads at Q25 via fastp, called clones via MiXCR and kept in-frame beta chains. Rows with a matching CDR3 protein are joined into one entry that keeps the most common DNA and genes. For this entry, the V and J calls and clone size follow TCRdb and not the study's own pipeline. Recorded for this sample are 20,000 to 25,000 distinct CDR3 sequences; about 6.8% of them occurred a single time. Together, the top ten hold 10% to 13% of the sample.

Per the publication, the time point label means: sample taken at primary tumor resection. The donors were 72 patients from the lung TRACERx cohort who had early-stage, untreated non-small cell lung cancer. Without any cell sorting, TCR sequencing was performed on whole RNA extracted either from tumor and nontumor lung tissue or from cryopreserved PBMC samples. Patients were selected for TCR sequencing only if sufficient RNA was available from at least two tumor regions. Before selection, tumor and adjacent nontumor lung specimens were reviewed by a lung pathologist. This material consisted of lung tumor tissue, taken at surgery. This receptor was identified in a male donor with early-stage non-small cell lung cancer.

CDR3 region: CASSLLTRGGGEQFF. The DNA sequence is given as TGTGCCAGCAGCTTGCTGACTAGGGGAGGGGGTGAGCAGTTCTTC. The chain was built from TRBV7-6 and TRBJ2-1, with a weak D call of TRBD2 (7 bases match). Via the germline V gene, CDR1 is SGHVS and CDR2 FNYEAQ. There are 15 amino acids in the CDR3, from cysteine to phenylalanine inclusive. Only CDR3 DNA remains: 45 bases, in frame from the first base. V lost 3 bases and J lost 9 bases; the stretch between them is 18 bases long. Extended through the reference TRBV7-6 and TRBJ2-1 proteins, this CDR3 yields the full variable domain: GAGVSQSPRYKVTKRGQDVALRCDPISGHVSLYWYRQALGQGPEFLTYFNYEAQQDKSGLPNDRFSAERPEGSISTLTIQRTEQRDSAMYRCASSLLTRGGGEQFFGPGTRLTVL.